This entry lists 21 T cell receptor beta chains sequenced from one sample in a study of CD8+ T cells in alopecia areata. Stated treatment: oral pan-JAK inhibitor, 5-10 mg twice daily. Reverse transcription of extracted RNA yielded cDNA, which provided the sequencing template. The protocol was immunoSEQ multiplex PCR, while the TCRdb copy is restricted to in-frame clones and leaves out a portion. The sample contains 250,000 to 350,000 clones, 60% of which appear only once. The sample consisted of CD4+ T cells sorted from blood, taken around week 54, from a patient treated with tofacitinib. Source of these receptors: a human donor with alopecia areata.

The rearrangement uses TRBV11-2 and TRBJ2-1, with D tentatively TRBD1 or TRBD2 (5 bases each). V dropped 4 bases and J dropped 0 bases, with 10 bases sitting between them. The length of the CDR3 is 15 residues. Germline V CDR1 and CDR2: SGHAT, FQNNGV. CDR3 DNA: TGTGCCAGCAGCTCCTGGGGGAGCTCCTACAATGAGCAGTTCTTC. As protein: CASSSWGSSYNEQFF.

This clone was seen only a few times. The chain is built from TRBV2 and TRBJ2-2; 7 bases are a match to TRBD1. J gave up 5 bases and V 4 bases, and 16 bases lay outside the gene matches. The germline V gene encodes CDR1 SNHLY and CDR2 FYNNEI. This CDR3 is built from 18 residues. CDR3 loop: CASSAARDSRVRTGELFF. In DNA, the CDR3 is TGTGCCAGCAGTGCCGCCCGGGACAGCCGAGTTAGAACCGGGGAGCTGTTTTTT.

The gene calls are TRBV5-1 and TRBJ2-7, with 9 bases fitting TRBD1. The CDR3 runs to 14 residues. Germline V lookup: CDR1 SGHRS, CDR2 YFSETQ. The V and J ends lost 4 bases and 7 bases, in that order; junction bases with no gene match: 9. Here the CDR3 DNA reads TGCGCCAGCAGCCCCCGGACAGGGGTTTTTGAGCAGTACTTC. Translating it yields CASSPRTGVFEQYF.

The genes are TRBV14 and TRBJ1-1; D unresolved. The CDR3 extends over 13 amino acids. V lost 3 bases and J 5 bases, leaving 10 bases between the germline ends. From germline, CDR1 is SGHDN and CDR2 FVKESK. The CDR3 nucleotides are TGTGCCAGCAGCCAGACGATATCAACTGAAGCTTTCTTT. Translation gives CASSQTISTEAFF. The full variable domain, completed using reference TRBV14 and TRBJ1-1, is EAGVTQFPSHSVIEKGQTVTLRCDPISGHDNLYWYRRVMGKEIKFLLHFVKESKQDESGMPNNRFLAERTGGTYSTLKVQPAELEDSGVYFCASSQTISTEAFFGQGTRLTVV.

The chain links TRBV30 to TRBJ1-6, with 8 bases that match TRBD1. The CDR3 has 14 amino acids. V was clipped by 6 bases and J by 7 bases; unmatched bases: 8. Germline-derived CDR1 and CDR2 are GTSNPN and SVGIG (reference sequence). In DNA form, the CDR3 reads TGTGCCTGCACGACCCGGGACAGGAATTCACCCCTCCACTTT. It encodes CACTTRDRNSPLHF.

J is TRBJ1-4 and V is TRBV4-2, with D unclear. CDR3 length: 15 amino acids. CDR1 is LGHNA and CDR2 is YNFKEQ in the germline V gene. V was cut by 0 bases and J by 10 bases, with 15 bases left in between. CDR3 in DNA: TGTGCCAGCAGCCAAGAACCAGCGACGAGTGGAAAACTGTTTTTT. Translating it yields CASSQEPATSGKLFF.

In this sample, this clone turned up once. The chain joins TRBV10-3 to TRBJ2-1; 10 nucleotides match TRBD2. This CDR3 has 15 residues. Germline CDR1 is ENHRY and CDR2 is SYGVKD. The ends lost 0 bases at V and 6 bases at J; junction bases unmatched: 2. The chain's CDR3 is CAISESERGGNEQFF. The CDR3, as DNA: TGTGCCATCAGTGAGTCGGAGCGGGGGGGCAATGAGCAGTTCTTC.

The J gene is TRBJ1-5, the V gene TRBV6-6; TRBD1 aligns across 9 bases. Germline-derived CDR1 and CDR2 are MNHNY and SVGAGI (reference sequence). CDR3 length equals 14 residues. Losses at the gene ends were 6 bases for V and 7 bases for J; bases not matched to a gene: 7. In DNA, the CDR3 is TGTGCCAGCAGCACCGGACAGGGGCCACAGCCCCAGCATTTT. Translated, it gives CASSTGQGPQPQHF.

V gene TRBV2 combines with J gene TRBJ2-7, with a tentative D call TRBD2 (6 bases). The V gene's germline CDR1 is SNHLY and CDR2 FYNNEI. The CDR3 has 13 residues. V lost 5 bases and J 1 base, leaving 9 bases between the germline ends. CDR3 coding DNA: TGTGCCAGCAGTCACGGGGGATCCTACGAGCAGTACTTC. Residues: CASSHGGSYEQYF.

This clone has just a few counts. The chain is built from TRBV2 and TRBJ1-4, with TRBD1 as a possible D gene (5 bases). Germline CDR1 reads SNHLY; CDR2 reads FYNNEI. The V and J ends lost 6 bases and 10 bases respectively, with 18 bases between them. The CDR3 consists of 14 residues. The CDR3 bases are TGTGCCAGCAGGGCCGACAGAGGTCTGGGAAAACTGTTTTTT. This gives the protein CASRADRGLGKLFF.

This clone showed up just once. The chain combines TRBV30 with TRBJ2-6, with a weak D call TRBD1 (5 bases). The CDR3 covers 13 residues. V was shortened by 6 bases and J by 0 bases, with 6 bases between the two germline ends. The germline V gene has CDR1 GTSNPN and CDR2 SVGIG (reference sequence). Here the CDR3 DNA reads TGTGCCTGCGGACACTCTGGGGCCAACGTCCTGACTTTC. Its protein is CACGHSGANVLTF.

The J gene is TRBJ2-5, the V gene TRBV7-6, with 8 bases aligning to TRBD2. Unmatched junction bases numbered 18, after V lost 5 bases and J lost 7 bases. CDR1 and CDR2 from the germline V gene are SGHVS and FNYEAQ. The CDR3 length is 17 residues. The CDR3 DNA reads as TGTGCCAGCAGCCCCGCCCTCCTACTAGCGGCGGGGGGGACCCAGTACTTC. Translated, it gives CASSPALLLAAGGTQYF.

The rearrangement uses TRBV30 and TRBJ1-6; D unresolved. In germline, CDR1 is GTSNPN, CDR2 SVGIG (reference sequence). The V and J ends lost 0 bases and 0 bases respectively, with 9 bases between them. The CDR3 runs 16 residues. CDR3 region: CAWSVGTSSYNSPLHF. The CDR3 nucleotides read TGTGCCTGGAGTGTCGGCACCAGCTCCTATAATTCACCCCTCCACTTT.

This clone was recorded only once. The rearrangement joins TRBV6-5 to TRBJ2-7; 9 nucleotides agree with TRBD1. The V segment lost 5 bases and the J segment 4 bases; nucleotides outside the gene matches: 6. Per germline, CDR1 MNHEY and CDR2 SVGAGI. This CDR3 has 14 residues. The CDR3 sequence is CASSTIGQGYEQYF. CDR3 in DNA: TGTGCCAGCAGTACAATCGGACAGGGGTACGAGCAGTACTTC.

The V call is TRBV29-1, the J call TRBJ2-3; tentatively, D is TRBD2 (7 bases). Germline CDR1 SQVTM, CDR2 ANQGSEA. The CDR3 is 13 residues long. V was shortened by 4 bases and J by 6 bases, with 14 bases between the two germline ends. The CDR3 sequence is CSVGGRGADTQYF. CDR3 nucleotide sequence: TGCAGCGTTGGGGGACGGGGGGCGGATACGCAGTATTTT.

In its sample, this clone was seen a few times. This rearrangement joins TRBV7-2 to TRBJ2-4; perhaps TRBD2 as D (5 bases). Trimming left V 5 bases short and J 5 bases short, with 10 bases between. This CDR3 region has 13 residues. Germline V gene data show CDR1 as SGHTA and CDR2 as FQGNSA. CDR3 loop: CASSPERENIQYF. The CDR3 bases are TGTGCCAGCAGCCCCGAGAGGGAAAACATTCAGTACTTC.

The chain has TRBV9 and TRBJ2-6; possibly TRBD1 for D (6 bases). The V and J ends lost 1 base and 1 base respectively, with 9 bases between them. CDR1 and CDR2 from the germline V gene are SGDLS and YYNGEE. The CDR3 spans 16 residues. The CDR3 DNA reads TGTGCCAGCAGCGTACCGGACAGTTCTGGGGCCAACGTCCTGACTTTC. Protein sequence: CASSVPDSSGANVLTF.

This clone has only one observation. The rearrangement joins TRBV2 to TRBJ2-7; D is uncertain. Deletions cut 3 bases from V and 2 bases from J, with 11 bases between. The CDR3 has 14 amino acids. The germline gives CDR1 SNHLY, CDR2 FYNNEI. CDR3 region: CASSEARVTYEQYF. CDR3 in DNA: TGTGCCAGCAGTGAGGCCCGAGTAACCTACGAGCAGTACTTC.

CDR3 bases: TGTGCCAGCAGCTTAGACTTTATCACAGATACGCAGTATTTT. Its protein product is CASSLDFITDTQYF. The V call is TRBV7-9, the J call TRBJ2-3; D unresolved. The CDR3 runs 14 residues. Trimming removed 1 base from V and 2 bases from J, with 7 bases in between. CDR1 and CDR2 from the germline V gene are SEHNR and FQNEAQ (reference sequence).

This CDR3 reads CSAGTGYEQYF. The CDR3 coding sequence is TGCAGCGCCGGGACAGGCTACGAGCAGTACTTC. The genes are TRBV29-1 and TRBJ2-7; the match to TRBD1 covers 8 bases. The germline CDR1 and CDR2 sequences are SQVTM and ANQGSEA. There are 11 residues in the CDR3. With 7 bases clipped from V and 3 bases from J, the junction kept 2 bases outside the gene matches.

V gene TRBV7-3 combines with J gene TRBJ2-5; 7 nucleotides match TRBD2. From germline, CDR1 is SGHTA and CDR2 FQGTGA. CDR3 length: 15 amino acids. Losses at the gene ends were 5 bases for V and 8 bases for J; bases not matched to a gene: 14. CDR3 bases: TGTGCCAGCAGCCTCGGGGGGTCGCCCCTAGGTACCCAGTACTTC. This gives the protein CASSLGGSPLGTQYF.